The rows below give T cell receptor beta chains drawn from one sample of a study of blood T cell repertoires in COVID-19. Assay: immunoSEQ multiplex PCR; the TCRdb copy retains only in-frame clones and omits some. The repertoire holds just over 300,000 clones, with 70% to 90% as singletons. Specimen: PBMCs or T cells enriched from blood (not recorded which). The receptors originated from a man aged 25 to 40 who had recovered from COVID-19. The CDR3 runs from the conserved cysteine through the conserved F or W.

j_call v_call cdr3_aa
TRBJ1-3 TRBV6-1 CASSTGDSSGNTIYF
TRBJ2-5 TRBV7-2 CASSSPSGPGTQYF
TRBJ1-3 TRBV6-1 CASSEAAAPCF
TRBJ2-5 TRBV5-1 CASSRDRGGETQYF
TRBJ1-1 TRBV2 CASSVVSEAFF
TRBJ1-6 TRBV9 CASSGGVGSPLHF
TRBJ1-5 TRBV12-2 CASRLRTGGLCQPQHF
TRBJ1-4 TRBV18 CASSPLSGLATNEKLFF
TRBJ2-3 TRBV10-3 CAIGGMGQGAIGDTQYF
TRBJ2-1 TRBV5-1 CASSSHRGEQFF
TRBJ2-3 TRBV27 CASRPRRVPGGITDTQYF
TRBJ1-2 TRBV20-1 CSAMSYYGYTF
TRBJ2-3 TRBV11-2 CASSPPGTDTQYF
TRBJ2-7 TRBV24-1 CATSSPRQGVYEQYF
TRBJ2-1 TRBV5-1 CASSSGGPNEQFF
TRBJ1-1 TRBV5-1 CASSLDRGRGSEAFF
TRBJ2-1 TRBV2 CASTWTVNEQFF
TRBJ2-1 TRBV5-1 CASSVATGTSGNNEQFF
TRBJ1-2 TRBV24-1 CATNQGWESHYGYTF
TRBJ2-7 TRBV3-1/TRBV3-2 CASSQVPGRGYEQYF
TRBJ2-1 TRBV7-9 CASSTPGAGNEQFF
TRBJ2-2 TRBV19 CASSIFGTGGRTGELFF
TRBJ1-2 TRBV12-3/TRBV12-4 CASSPGTGNGYTF
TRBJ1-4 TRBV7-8 CASSLVEGAQRKLFF
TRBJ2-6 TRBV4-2 CASTDHSSGANVLTF
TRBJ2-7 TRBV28 CASLDRSSSYEQYF
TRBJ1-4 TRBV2 CASRAGTGVSNEKLFF
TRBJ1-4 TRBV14 CASSQRVRINEKLFF
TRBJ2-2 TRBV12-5 CASGLRLAGASGELFF
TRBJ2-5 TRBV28 CASSDMRTSGVQETQYF
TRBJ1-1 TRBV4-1 CASSLQQGINTEAFF
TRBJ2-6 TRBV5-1 CASSLAEQYSGANVLTF
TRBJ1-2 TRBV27 CASRMGGEGYTF
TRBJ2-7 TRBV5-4 CASSGPGHSYEQYF
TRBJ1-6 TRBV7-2 CASSLTGTDSPLHF
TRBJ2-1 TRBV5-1 CASSGAGASYNEQFF
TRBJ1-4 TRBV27 CASSLRLGRDLEKLFF
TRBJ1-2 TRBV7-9 CASSLGTGVIYGYTF
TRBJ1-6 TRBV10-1 CASSDAASPLHF
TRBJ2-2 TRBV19 CASSIGTGNTGELFF
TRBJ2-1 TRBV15 CATSGTGTSDEQFF
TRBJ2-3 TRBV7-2 CASKKTSGRITDTQYF
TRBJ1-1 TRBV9 CASSPLRPPEAFF
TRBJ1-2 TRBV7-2 CASSLGQGLLLGGYTF
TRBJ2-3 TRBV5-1 CASSLPGTYTQYF
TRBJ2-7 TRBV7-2 CASSRDRGYEQYF